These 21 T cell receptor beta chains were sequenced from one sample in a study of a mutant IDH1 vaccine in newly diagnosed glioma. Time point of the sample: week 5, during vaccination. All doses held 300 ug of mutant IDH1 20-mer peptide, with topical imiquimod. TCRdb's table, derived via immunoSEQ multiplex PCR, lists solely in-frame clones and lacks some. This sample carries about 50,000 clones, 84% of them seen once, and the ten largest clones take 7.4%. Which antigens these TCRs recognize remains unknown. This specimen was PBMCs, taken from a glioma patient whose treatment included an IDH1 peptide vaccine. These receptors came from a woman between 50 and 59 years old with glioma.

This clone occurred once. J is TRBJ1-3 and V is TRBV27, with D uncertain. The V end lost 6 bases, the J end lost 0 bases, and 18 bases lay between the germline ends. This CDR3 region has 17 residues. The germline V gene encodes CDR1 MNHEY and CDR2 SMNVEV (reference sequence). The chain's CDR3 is CASSQTTGFFSGNTIYF. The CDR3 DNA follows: TGTGCCAGCAGCCAAACGACCGGGTTCTTCTCTGGAAACACCATATATTTT.

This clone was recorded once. The CDR3 protein is CASSQEGQGGGPYEQYF. The CDR3 DNA reads as TGCGCCAGCAGCCAAGAAGGACAGGGAGGGGGCCCCTACGAGCAGTACTTC. The gene calls are TRBV4-1 and TRBJ2-7; TRBD1 is a possible D gene (8 bases). The CDR3 is made up of 17 amino acids. Per the germline V gene, CDR1 is MGHRA and CDR2 is YSYEKL. V gave up 0 bases and J gave up 2 bases, with 17 bases separating them.

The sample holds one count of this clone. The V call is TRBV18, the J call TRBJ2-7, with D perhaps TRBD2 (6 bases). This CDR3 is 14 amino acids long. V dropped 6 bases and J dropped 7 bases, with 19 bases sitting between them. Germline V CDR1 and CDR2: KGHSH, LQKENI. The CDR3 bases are TGTGCCAGCTCCCCGGGCTGGGAGGCTTATGAGCAGTACTTC. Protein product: CASSPGWEAYEQYF.

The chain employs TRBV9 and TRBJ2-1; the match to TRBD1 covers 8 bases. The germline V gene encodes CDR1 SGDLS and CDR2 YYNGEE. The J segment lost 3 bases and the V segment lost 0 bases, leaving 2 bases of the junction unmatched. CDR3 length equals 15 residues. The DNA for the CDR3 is TGTGCCAGCAGCGTAGCAGGGGGCCTCTACAATGAGCAGTTCTTC. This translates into CASSVAGGLYNEQFF.

This CDR3 reads CASSDKGCSYRGLQNSNQPQHF. The CDR3 nucleotides are TGTGCCAGCAGTGACAAAGGGTGTAGTTACAGGGGGCTTCAGAATAGCAATCAGCCCCAGCATTTT. V and J are TRBV6-4 and TRBJ1-5; the match to TRBD1 covers 9 bases. V gave up 2 bases and J gave up 0 bases; unmatched junction bases: 20. This CDR3 is 22 amino acids long. CDR1 is MRHNA and CDR2 is SNTAGT in the germline V gene.

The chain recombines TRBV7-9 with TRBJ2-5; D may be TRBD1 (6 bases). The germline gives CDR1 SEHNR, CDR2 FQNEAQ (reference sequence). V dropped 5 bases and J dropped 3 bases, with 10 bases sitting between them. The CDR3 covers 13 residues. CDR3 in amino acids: CASSRDTEETQYF. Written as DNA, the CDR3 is TGTGCCAGCAGCCGGGACACAGAAGAGACCCAGTACTTC.

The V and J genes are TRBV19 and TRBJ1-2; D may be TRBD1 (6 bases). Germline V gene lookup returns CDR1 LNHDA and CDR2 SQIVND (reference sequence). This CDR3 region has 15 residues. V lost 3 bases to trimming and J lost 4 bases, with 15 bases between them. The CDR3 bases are TGTGCCAGTAGTATCGGACAGCCACCCTTCTATGGCTACACCTTC. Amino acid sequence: CASSIGQPPFYGYTF.

This CDR3 is CASSLSHEQYF. DNA of the CDR3: TGTGCCAGCAGCCTGTCCCACGAGCAGTACTTC. V gene TRBV7-2 combines with J gene TRBJ2-7; the D is unclear. V was trimmed by 5 bases and J by 5 bases, leaving 7 bases between them. The germline CDR1 and CDR2 sequences are SGHTA and FQGNSA. The CDR3 consists of 11 residues.

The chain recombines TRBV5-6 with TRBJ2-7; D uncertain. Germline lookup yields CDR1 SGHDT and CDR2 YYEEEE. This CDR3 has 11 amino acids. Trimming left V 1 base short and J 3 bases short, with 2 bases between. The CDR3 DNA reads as TGTGCCAGCAGCTTGTTCTACGAGCAGTACTTC. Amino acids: CASSLFYEQYF. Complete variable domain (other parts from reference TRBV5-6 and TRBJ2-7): DAGVTQSPTHLIKTRGQQVTLRCSPKSGHDTVSWYQQALGQGPQFIFQYYEEEERQRGNFPDRFSGHQFPNYSSELNVNALLLGDSALYLCASSLFYEQYFGPGTRLTVT.

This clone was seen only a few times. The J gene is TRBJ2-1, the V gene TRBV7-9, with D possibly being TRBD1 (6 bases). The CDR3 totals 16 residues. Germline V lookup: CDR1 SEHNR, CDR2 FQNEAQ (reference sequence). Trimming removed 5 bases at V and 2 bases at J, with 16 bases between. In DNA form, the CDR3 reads TGTGCCAGCAGCCCCGGACAGCTTGGAACCTACAATGAGCAGTTCTTC. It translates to CASSPGQLGTYNEQFF. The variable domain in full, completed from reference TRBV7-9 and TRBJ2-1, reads DTGVSQNPRHKITKRGQNVTFRCDPISEHNRLYWYRQTLGQGPEFLTYFQNEAQLEKSRLLSDRFSAERPKGSFSTLEIQRTEQGDSAMYLCASSPGQLGTYNEQFFGPGTRLTVL.

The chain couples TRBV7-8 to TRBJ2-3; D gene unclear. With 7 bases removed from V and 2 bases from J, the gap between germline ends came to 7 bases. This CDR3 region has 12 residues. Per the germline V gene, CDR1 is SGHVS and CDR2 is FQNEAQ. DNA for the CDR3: TGTGCCAGCAACCGAGACACAGATACGCAGTATTTT. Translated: CASNRDTDTQYF. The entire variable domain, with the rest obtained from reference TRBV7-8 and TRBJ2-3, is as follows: GAGVSQSPRYKVAKRGQDVALRCDPISGHVSLFWYQQALGQGPEFLTYFQNEAQLDKSGLPSDRFFAERPEGSVSTLKIQRTQQEDSAVYLCASNRDTDTQYFGPGTRLTVL.

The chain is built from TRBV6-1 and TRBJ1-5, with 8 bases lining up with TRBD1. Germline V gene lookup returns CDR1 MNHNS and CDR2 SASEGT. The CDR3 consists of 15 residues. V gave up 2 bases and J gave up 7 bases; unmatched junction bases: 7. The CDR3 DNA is TGTGCCAGCAGTGAAAGGACAGGGTTCAAGCAGCCCCAGCATTTT. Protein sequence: CASSERTGFKQPQHF.

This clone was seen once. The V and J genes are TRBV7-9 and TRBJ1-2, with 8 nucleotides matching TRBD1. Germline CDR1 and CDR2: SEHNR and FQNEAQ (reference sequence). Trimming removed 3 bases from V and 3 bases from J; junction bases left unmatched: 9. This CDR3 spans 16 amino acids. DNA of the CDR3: TGTGCCAGCAGCTTTGGTACAGGGGGGGGATACTATGGCTACACCTTC. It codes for CASSFGTGGGYYGYTF. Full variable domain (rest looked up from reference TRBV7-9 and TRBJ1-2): DTGVSQNPRHKITKRGQNVTFRCDPISEHNRLYWYRQTLGQGPEFLTYFQNEAQLEKSRLLSDRFSAERPKGSFSTLEIQRTEQGDSAMYLCASSFGTGGGYYGYTFGSGTRLTVV.

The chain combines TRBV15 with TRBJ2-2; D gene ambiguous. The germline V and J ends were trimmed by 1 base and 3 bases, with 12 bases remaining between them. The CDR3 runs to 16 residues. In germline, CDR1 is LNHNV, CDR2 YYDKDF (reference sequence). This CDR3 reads CATSRGKVADTGELFF. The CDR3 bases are TGTGCCACCAGCAGAGGAAAGGTGGCAGACACCGGGGAGCTGTTTTTT.

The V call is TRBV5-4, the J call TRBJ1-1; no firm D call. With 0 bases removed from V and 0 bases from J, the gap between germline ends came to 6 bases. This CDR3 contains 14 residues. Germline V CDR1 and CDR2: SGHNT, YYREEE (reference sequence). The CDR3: CASSLGPLNTEAFF. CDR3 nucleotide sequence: TGTGCCAGCAGCTTGGGCCCGTTGAACACTGAAGCTTTCTTT. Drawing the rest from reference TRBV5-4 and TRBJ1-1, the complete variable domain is ETGVTQSPTHLIKTRGQQVTLRCSSQSGHNTVSWYQQALGQGPQFIFQYYREEENGRGNFPPRFSGLQFPNYSSELNVNALELDDSALYLCASSLGPLNTEAFFGQGTRLTVV.

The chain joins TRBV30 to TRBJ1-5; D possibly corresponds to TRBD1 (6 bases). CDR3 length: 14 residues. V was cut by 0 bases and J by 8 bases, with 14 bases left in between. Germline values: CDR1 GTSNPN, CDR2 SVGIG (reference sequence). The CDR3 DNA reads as TGTGCCTGGAGTGTACGACAGGCACAGAAGCCCCAGCATTTT. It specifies CAWSVRQAQKPQHF.

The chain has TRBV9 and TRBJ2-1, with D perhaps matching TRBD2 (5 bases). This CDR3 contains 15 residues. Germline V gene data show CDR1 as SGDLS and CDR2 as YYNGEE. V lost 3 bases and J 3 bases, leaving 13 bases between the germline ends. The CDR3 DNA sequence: TGTGCCAGCAGCGCCCGGGTAGGAGGCTACAATGAGCAGTTCTTC. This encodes CASSARVGGYNEQFF.

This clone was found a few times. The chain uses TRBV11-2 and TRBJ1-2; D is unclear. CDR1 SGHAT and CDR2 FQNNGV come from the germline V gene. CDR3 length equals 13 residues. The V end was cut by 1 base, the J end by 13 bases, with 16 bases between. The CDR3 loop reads CASSLGSAQPPTF. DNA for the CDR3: TGTGCCAGCAGCTTAGGGAGTGCGCAACCGCCCACCTTC.

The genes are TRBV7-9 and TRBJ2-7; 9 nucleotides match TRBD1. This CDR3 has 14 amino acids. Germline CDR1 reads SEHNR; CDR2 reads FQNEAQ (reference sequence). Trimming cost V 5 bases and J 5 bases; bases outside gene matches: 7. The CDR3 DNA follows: TGTGCCAGCAGCCCTCCGGGACAGGGTCACGAGCAGTACTTC. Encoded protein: CASSPPGQGHEQYF. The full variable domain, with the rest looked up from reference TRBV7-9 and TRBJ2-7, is DTGVSQNPRHKITKRGQNVTFRCDPISEHNRLYWYRQTLGQGPEFLTYFQNEAQLEKSRLLSDRFSAERPKGSFSTLEIQRTEQGDSAMYLCASSPPGQGHEQYFGPGTRLTVT.

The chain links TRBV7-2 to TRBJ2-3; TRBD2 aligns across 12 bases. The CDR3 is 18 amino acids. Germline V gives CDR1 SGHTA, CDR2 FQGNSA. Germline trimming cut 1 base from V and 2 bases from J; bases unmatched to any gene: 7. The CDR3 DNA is TGTGCCAGCAGCTTAGGAGTACTAGCGGGGGGATACACAGATACGCAGTATTTT. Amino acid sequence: CASSLGVLAGGYTDTQYF.

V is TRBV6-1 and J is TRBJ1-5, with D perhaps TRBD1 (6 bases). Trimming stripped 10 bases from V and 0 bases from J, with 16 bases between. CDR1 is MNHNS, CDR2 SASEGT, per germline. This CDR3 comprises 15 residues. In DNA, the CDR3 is TGTGCCACCGGACAGCCTTACTATAGCAATCAGCCCCAGCATTTT. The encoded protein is CATGQPYYSNQPQHF.